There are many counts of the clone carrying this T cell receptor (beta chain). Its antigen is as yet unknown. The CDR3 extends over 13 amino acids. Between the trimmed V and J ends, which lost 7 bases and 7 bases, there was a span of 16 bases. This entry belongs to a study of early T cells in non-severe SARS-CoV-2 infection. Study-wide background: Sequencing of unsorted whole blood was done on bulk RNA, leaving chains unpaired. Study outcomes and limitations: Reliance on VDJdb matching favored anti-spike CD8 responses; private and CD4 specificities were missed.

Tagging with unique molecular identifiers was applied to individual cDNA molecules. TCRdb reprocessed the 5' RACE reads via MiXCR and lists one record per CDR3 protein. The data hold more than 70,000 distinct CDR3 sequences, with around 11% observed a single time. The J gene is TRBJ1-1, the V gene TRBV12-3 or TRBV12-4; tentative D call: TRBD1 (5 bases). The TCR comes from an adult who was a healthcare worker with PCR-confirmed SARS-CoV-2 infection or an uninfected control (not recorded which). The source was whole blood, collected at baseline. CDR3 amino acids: CASTLGGISEAFF. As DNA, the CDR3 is TGTGCCAGCACCCTGGGGGGAATAAGTGAAGCTTTCTTT.